The rows below give T cell receptor beta chains drawn from one sample of a study of blood T cell repertoires in COVID-19. Clones were sequenced by immunoSEQ multiplex PCR, and TCRdb holds only the in-frame ones, with some missing. The sample holds more than 120,000 clones; about 90% are singletons and the top ten take 37%. The sample comprised peripheral blood. The receptors shown here come from a man in his forties or fifties who had recovered from COVID-19. The CDR3 runs from the conserved cysteine through the conserved F or W. The D gene is left open where the match is weak. Expanded clones get a size class; other rows say once, few or many, or leave the size out.

>-|TRBV11-2|once|TRBJ2-7
CASSLVVSSYEQYF
TGTGCCAGCAGCTTAGTGGTCAGCTCCTACGAGCAGTACTTC
>TRBD1|TRBV4-3|medium-sized|TRBJ1-6
CASSQDRVNSPLHF
TGCGCCAGCAGCCAGGACAGGGTTAATTCACCCCTCCACTTT
>TRBD2|TRBV9|-|TRBJ2-7
CASSVDWGGEQYF
TGTGCCAGCAGCGTAGACTGGGGGGGCGAGCAGTACTTC
>-|TRBV2|-|TRBJ2-3
CASSESTADTQYF
TGTGCCAGCAGCGAGAGCACGGCAGATACGCAGTATTTT
>TRBD1|TRBV7-2|-|TRBJ1-2
CASSFRDRERYGYTF
TGTGCCAGCAGCTTCCGGGACAGGGAACGCTATGGCTACACCTTC
>TRBD1|TRBV5-6|-|TRBJ1-4
CASSLARQGSSEKLFF
TGTGCCAGCAGCTTGGCCCGACAGGGAAGCAGTGAAAAACTGTTTTTT
>-|TRBV7-2|-|TRBJ2-2
CASSEQPTRNTGELFF
TGTGCCAGCAGCGAACAGCCTACCAGGAACACCGGGGAGCTGTTTTTT
>TRBD1|TRBV18|-|TRBJ1-6
CASSPGQGGSPLHF
TGTGCCAGCTCACCAGGGCAGGGGGGTTCACCCCTCCACTTT
>TRBD2|TRBV7-2|-|TRBJ2-7
CASSLAGLADYEQYF
TGTGCCAGCAGCTTAGCGGGACTAGCTGACTACGAGCAGTACTTC
>-|TRBV5-1|-|TRBJ1-6
CASSLVRQNNSPLHF
TGCGCCAGCAGCTTGGTACGACAGAATAATTCACCCCTCCACTTT
>-|TRBV2|-|TRBJ1-1
CASSEEGGVGVTEAFF
TGTGCCAGCAGTGAAGAGGGAGGGGTAGGAGTTACTGAAGCTTTCTTT
>TRBD2|TRBV7-7|-|TRBJ2-5
CASSLGLAGLETQYF
TGTGCTAGCAGCTTAGGGCTAGCGGGGTTAGAGACCCAGTACTTC
>-|TRBV11-3|-|TRBJ1-2
CASSFEQNYGYTF
TGTGCCAGCAGCTTTGAACAGAACTATGGCTACACCTTC
>-|TRBV27|-|TRBJ1-1
CASGKLDRNTEAFF
TGTGCCAGCGGAAAGCTGGACAGGAACACTGAAGCTTTCTTT
>-|TRBV4-3|-|TRBJ2-7
CASSQFRDISYEQYF
TGCGCCAGCAGCCAGTTCCGGGACATCTCCTACGAGCAGTACTTC
>TRBD1|TRBV7-9|-|TRBJ1-2
CASSRDSANYGYTF
TGTGCCAGCAGCCGGGACAGTGCTAACTATGGCTACACCTTC
>TRBD2|TRBV5-1|-|TRBJ2-1
CASSFSSGGSYNEQFF
TGCGCCAGCAGCTTTAGTAGCGGGGGGTCTTACAATGAGCAGTTCTTC
>-|TRBV6-5|-|TRBJ1-5
CASSYSYGRSNQPQHF
TGTGCCAGCAGTTACTCGTATGGGAGGAGCAATCAGCCCCAGCATTTT
>-|TRBV6-5|-|TRBJ1-4
CASRFAGYGLFF
TGTGCCAGCAGATTCGCGGGGTACGGACTGTTTTTT
>-|TRBV6-1|-|TRBJ1-4
CASSERRGTTANEKLFF
TGTGCCAGCAGTGAAAGGAGGGGGACTACGGCTAATGAAAAACTGTTTTTT
>TRBD2|TRBV5-1|once|TRBJ2-1
CASSFASGASNEQFF
TGCGCCAGCAGCTTCGCTAGCGGGGCGAGCAATGAGCAGTTCTTC
>TRBD1|TRBV7-9|few|TRBJ2-5
CASSLAAGQEQTQYF
TGTGCCAGCAGCTTAGCTGCCGGACAGGAACAGACCCAGTACTTC
>-|TRBV6-2/TRBV6-3|-|TRBJ2-4
CASSYKQQEIAKNIQYF
TGTGCCAGCAGTTACAAACAACAGGAGATAGCCAAAAACATTCAGTACTTC
>-|TRBV11-2|-|TRBJ2-5
CASTASASRETQYF
TGTGCCAGCACTGCTAGCGCGTCAAGAGAGACCCAGTACTTC
>TRBD2|TRBV11-2|-|TRBJ2-1
CASSYGTSGYNEQFF
TGTGCCAGCAGCTACGGGACTAGCGGATACAATGAGCAGTTCTTC
>-|TRBV30|-|TRBJ2-6
CAWSGTRANVLTF
TGTGCCTGGAGTGGGACAAGGGCCAACGTCCTGACTTTC
>-|TRBV6-5|-|TRBJ2-7
CASSPPGSEVYEQYF
TGTGCCAGCAGTCCACCGGGATCAGAGGTCTACGAGCAGTACTTC
>-|TRBV18|-|TRBJ1-4
CASSPGGQGEKLFF
TGTGCCAGCTCACCAGGTGGGCAGGGAGAAAAACTGTTTTTT
>TRBD1|TRBV6-5|-|TRBJ1-6
CASRQGYDSPLHF
TGTGCCAGCAGACAGGGGTATGATTCACCCCTCCACTTT
>-|TRBV27|few|TRBJ1-1
CASSLSRLGTEAFF
TGTGCCAGCAGTTTATCGCGTCTAGGCACTGAAGCTTTCTTT
>TRBD2|TRBV5-1|-|TRBJ2-5
CASSLAVGTTQKQETQYF
TGCGCCAGCAGCTTGGCGGTAGGGACTACCCAAAAGCAAGAGACCCAGTACTTC
>-|TRBV25-1|-|TRBJ1-1
CASSDSPDSSMNTEAFF
TGTGCCAGCAGTGATTCTCCTGACAGTTCTATGAACACTGAAGCTTTCTTT
>TRBD1|TRBV27|once|TRBJ1-6
CASSLRPLGGGGVYSYNSPLHF
TGTGCCAGCAGTTTACGCCCTCTTGGAGGAGGGGGCGTGTACTCCTATAATTCACCCCTCCACTTT
>TRBD2|TRBV7-9|-|TRBJ2-3
CASSPTAGGLLRTQYF
TGTGCCAGCAGCCCCACCGCGGGGGGGCTTTTAAGGACGCAGTATTTT
>TRBD2|TRBV2|-|TRBJ2-1
CASLGGGDNEQFF
TGTGCCAGCCTGGGCGGGGGGGACAATGAGCAGTTCTTC
>-|TRBV2|once|TRBJ2-2
CASSEPVIANTGELFF
TGTGCCAGCAGTGAACCGGTGATCGCGAACACCGGGGAGCTGTTTTTT
>-|TRBV11-3|-|TRBJ2-2
CASTHGGASGTGELFF
TGTGCCAGCACCCATGGGGGGGCCTCGGGCACCGGGGAGCTGTTTTTT
>TRBD1|TRBV5-4|once|TRBJ1-3
CASNVQGVVNTIYF
TGTGCCAGCAACGTCCAGGGGGTGGTAAACACCATATATTTT
>TRBD2|TRBV7-2|-|TRBJ2-5
CASSSTGTSSMTQYF
TGTGCCAGCAGCTCAACCGGGACTAGCTCCATGACCCAGTACTTC
>-|TRBV6-5|-|TRBJ1-2
CASSDDRVAYGYTF
TGTGCCAGCAGCGATGACAGAGTCGCCTATGGCTACACCTTC
>-|TRBV7-2|-|TRBJ2-5
CASSQDSYQETQYF
TGTGCCAGCAGCCAGGACAGCTACCAAGAGACCCAGTACTTC
>TRBD1|TRBV7-9|-|TRBJ1-1
CASSSGTGNTEAFF
TGTGCCAGCAGCTCCGGGACAGGGAACACTGAAGCTTTCTTT
>TRBD1|TRBV10-3|-|TRBJ2-1
CAINGQGVYNEQFF
TGTGCCATCAACGGACAGGGGGTTTACAATGAGCAGTTCTTC
>-|TRBV2|-|TRBJ1-2
CASSEVAAGGYTF
TGTGCCAGCAGTGAAGTGGCCGCGGGAGGCTACACCTTC
>-|TRBV11-2|-|TRBJ1-2
CATREGRNGYTF
TGTGCCACAAGAGAAGGGAGGAATGGCTACACCTTC
>-|TRBV7-6|-|TRBJ2-3
CASSLRGATDTQYF
TGTGCCAGCAGCCTCCGGGGGGCTACAGATACGCAGTATTTT
>TRBD2|TRBV4-1|-|TRBJ2-7
CASRPSTSGGYEQYF
TGCGCCAGCAGACCATCGACTAGCGGGGGCTACGAGCAGTACTTC
>TRBD2|TRBV7-2|once|TRBJ2-5
CASSLFSGGAGETQYF
TGTGCCAGCAGCTTATTTAGCGGGGGGGCAGGTGAGACCCAGTACTTC
>TRBD1|TRBV4-1|-|TRBJ1-1
CASSLGQGAVTEAFF
TGCGCCAGCAGCCTAGGACAGGGGGCTGTGACTGAAGCTTTCTTT
>-|TRBV24-1|once|TRBJ2-3
CATSDSGTPSTDTQYF
TGTGCCACCAGTGATTCAGGGACACCTAGCACAGATACGCAGTATTTT
>-|TRBV6-5|-|TRBJ1-6
CASTSSIENNSPLHF
TGTGCCAGCACCTCTTCAATAGAAAATAATTCACCCCTCCACTTT
>-|TRBV5-4|-|TRBJ2-7
CASSPAYEQYF
TGTGCCAGCAGCCCGGCCTACGAGCAGTACTTC
>-|TRBV5-1|-|TRBJ1-6
CASSRMGQGPDNSPLHF
TGCGCCAGCAGCCGAATGGGTCAGGGTCCGGATAATTCACCCCTCCACTTT
>-|TRBV5-4|-|TRBJ2-5
CASSFGGFQETQYF
TGTGCCAGCAGCTTCGGAGGGTTTCAAGAGACCCAGTACTTC
>TRBD1|TRBV25-1|-|TRBJ1-1
CASSATGGNTEAFF
TGTGCCAGCAGTGCGACAGGGGGGAACACTGAAGCTTTCTTT
>-|TRBV29-1|-|TRBJ1-1
CSVRPGGDTEAFF
TGCAGCGTTAGGCCGGGGGGCGACACTGAAGCTTTCTTT
>-|TRBV7-2|-|TRBJ2-5
CASSPGVRETQYF
TGTGCCAGCAGCCCAGGGGTCCGGGAGACCCAGTACTTC